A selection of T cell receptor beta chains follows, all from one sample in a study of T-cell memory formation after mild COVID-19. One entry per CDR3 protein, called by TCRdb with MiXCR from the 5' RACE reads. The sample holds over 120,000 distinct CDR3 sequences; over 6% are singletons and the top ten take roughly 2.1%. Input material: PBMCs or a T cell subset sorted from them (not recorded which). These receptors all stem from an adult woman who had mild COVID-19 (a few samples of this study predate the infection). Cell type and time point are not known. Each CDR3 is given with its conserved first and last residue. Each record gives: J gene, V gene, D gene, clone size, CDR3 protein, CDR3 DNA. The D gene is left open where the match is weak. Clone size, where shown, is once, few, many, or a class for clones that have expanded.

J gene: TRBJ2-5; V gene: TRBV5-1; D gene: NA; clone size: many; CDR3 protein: CASSYPGEETQYF; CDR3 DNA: TGCGCCAGCAGCTACCCAGGGGAAGAGACCCAGTACTTC
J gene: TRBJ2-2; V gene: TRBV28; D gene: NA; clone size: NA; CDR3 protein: CASSLGGTNTGELFF; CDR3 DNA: TGTGCCAGCAGTTTGGGTGGGACGAACACCGGGGAGCTGTTTTTT
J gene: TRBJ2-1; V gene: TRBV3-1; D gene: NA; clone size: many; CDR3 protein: CASSQAGTRQFF; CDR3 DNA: TGTGCCAGCAGCCAAGCCGGGACTCGACAGTTCTTC
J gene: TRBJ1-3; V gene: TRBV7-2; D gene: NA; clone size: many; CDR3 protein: CASSYARGSGNTIYF; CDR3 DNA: TGTGCCAGCAGCTACGCGAGGGGGAGCGGAAACACCATATATTTT
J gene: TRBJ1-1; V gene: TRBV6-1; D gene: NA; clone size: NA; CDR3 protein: CASSEQTYTEAFF; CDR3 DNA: TGTGCCAGCAGTGAACAGACGTACACTGAAGCTTTCTTT
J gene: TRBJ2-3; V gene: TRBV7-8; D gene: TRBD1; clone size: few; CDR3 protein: CASSFRTGYTDTQYF; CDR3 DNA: TGTGCCAGCAGCTTTAGGACAGGGTACACAGATACGCAGTATTTT
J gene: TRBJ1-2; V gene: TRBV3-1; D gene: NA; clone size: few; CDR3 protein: CASSQVGTGTGYTF; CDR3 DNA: TGTGCCAGCAGCCAAGTAGGAACAGGGACGGGCTACACCTTC
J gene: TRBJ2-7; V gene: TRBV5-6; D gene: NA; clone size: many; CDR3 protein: CASSLWGAFYEQYF; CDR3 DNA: TGTGCCAGCAGCTTGTGGGGGGCTTTCTACGAGCAGTACTTC
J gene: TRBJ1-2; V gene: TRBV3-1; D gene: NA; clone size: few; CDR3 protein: CASSRQANYGYTF; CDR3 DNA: TGTGCCAGCAGCAGACAGGCTAACTATGGCTACACCTTC
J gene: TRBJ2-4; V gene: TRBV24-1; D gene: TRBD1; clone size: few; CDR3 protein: CATSDRQGAKNIQYF; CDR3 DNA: TGTGCCACCAGTGATCGACAGGGGGCCAAAAACATTCAGTACTTC
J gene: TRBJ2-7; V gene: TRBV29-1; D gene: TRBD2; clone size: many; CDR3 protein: CSVRPVAGGSYEQYF; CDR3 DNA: TGCAGCGTTCGACCTGTAGCGGGAGGCTCCTACGAGCAGTACTTC
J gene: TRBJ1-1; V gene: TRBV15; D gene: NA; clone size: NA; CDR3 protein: CATREGRVARLFF; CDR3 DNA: TGTGCCACCAGGGAGGGAAGAGTTGCTCGGCTTTTCTTT
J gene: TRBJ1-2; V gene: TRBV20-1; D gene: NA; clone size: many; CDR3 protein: CSARDRGYYGYTF; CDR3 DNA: TGCAGTGCTAGAGATAGGGGCTACTATGGCTACACCTTC
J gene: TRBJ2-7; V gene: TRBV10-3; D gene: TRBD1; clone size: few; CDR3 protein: CATSDRVGEQYF; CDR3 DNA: TGTGCCACCTCGGACAGGGTCGGCGAGCAGTACTTC
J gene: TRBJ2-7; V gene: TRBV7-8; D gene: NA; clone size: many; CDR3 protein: CASSLISAGLPYEQYF; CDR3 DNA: TGTGCCAGCAGCTTGATTTCGGCAGGGTTACCCTACGAGCAGTACTTC
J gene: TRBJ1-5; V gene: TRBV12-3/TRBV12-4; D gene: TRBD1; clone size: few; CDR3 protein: CASRVQGFNQPQHF; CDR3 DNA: TGTGCCAGCAGGGTACAGGGGTTCAATCAGCCCCAGCATTTT
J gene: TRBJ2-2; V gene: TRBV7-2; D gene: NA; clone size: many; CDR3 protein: CASSLGGPTGELFF; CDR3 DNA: TGTGCCAGCAGCTTAGGGGGGCCCACCGGGGAGCTGTTTTTT
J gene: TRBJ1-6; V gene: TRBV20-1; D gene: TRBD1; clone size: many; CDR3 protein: CSALGQGNSPLHF; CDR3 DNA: TGCAGTGCCCTGGGACAGGGAAATTCACCCCTCCACTTT
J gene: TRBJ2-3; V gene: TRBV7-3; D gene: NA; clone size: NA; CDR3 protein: CASSWEATSAGADTQYF; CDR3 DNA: TGTGCCAGCAGCTGGGAAGCTACCAGTGCAGGGGCAGATACGCAGTATTTT
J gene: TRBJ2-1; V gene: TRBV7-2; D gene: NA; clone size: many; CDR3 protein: CASSPAAASSYNEQFF; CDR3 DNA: TGTGCCAGCAGCCCCGCTGCGGCAAGCTCCTACAATGAGCAGTTCTTC
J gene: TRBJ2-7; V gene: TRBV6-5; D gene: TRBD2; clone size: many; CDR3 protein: CASSGTSGSGYEQYF; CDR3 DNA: TGTGCCAGCAGTGGAACTAGCGGGAGCGGCTACGAGCAGTACTTC
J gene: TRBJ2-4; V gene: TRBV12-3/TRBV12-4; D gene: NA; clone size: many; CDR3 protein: CASRADRFLSIQYF; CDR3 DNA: TGTGCCAGCAGGGCGGACCGATTCTTAAGCATTCAGTACTTC
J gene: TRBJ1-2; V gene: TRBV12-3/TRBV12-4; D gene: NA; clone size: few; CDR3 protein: CASRFDGAPYGYTF; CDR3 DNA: TGTGCCAGCAGATTCGACGGAGCCCCCTATGGCTACACCTTC
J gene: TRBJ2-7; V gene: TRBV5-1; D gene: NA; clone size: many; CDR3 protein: CASSLGGGSTYEQYF; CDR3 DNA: TGCGCCAGCAGCTTGGGTGGGGGATCAACCTACGAGCAGTACTTC
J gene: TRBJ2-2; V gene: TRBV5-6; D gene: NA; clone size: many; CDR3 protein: CAIPCDTNTGELFF; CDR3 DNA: TGTGCCATCCCATGTGACACCAACACCGGGGAGCTGTTTTTT
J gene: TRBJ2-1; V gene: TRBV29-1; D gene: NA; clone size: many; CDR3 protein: CSVDGADIRNEQFF; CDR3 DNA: TGCAGCGTAGACGGAGCGGACATACGGAATGAGCAGTTCTTC
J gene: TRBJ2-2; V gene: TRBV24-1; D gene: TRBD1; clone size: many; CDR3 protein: CATSEPRQGNTGELFF; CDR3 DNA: TGTGCCACCAGTGAACCTAGACAGGGGAACACCGGGGAGCTGTTTTTT
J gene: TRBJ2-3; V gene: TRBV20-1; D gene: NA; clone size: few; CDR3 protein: CSAILTGSTDTQYF; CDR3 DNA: TGCAGTGCTATCTTAACGGGGAGCACAGATACGCAGTATTTT
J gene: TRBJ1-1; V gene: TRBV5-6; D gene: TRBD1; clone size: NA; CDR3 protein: CASSLGPTGVGTEAFF; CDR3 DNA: TGTGCCAGCAGCTTGGGCCCGACAGGGGTTGGCACTGAAGCTTTCTTT
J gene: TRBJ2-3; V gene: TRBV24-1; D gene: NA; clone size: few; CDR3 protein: CATRARDSKGDTQYF; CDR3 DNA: TGTGCCACCAGGGCCCGGGATAGCAAGGGAGATACGCAGTATTTT
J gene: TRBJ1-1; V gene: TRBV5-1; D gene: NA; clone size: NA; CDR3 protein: CASSLGSGGDTEAFF; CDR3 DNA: TGCGCCAGCAGCTTAGGAAGCGGGGGCGACACTGAAGCTTTCTTT
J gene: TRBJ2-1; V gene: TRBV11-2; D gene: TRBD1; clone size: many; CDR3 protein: CASSPQNNRGNEQFF; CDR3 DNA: TGTGCCAGCAGCCCGCAGAACAACAGGGGCAATGAGCAGTTCTTC
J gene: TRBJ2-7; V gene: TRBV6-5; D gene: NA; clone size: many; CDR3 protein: CASSRDFSSYEQYF; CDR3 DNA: TGTGCCAGCAGTCGGGACTTTTCCTCCTACGAGCAGTACTTC
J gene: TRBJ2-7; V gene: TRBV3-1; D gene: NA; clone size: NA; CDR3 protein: CASSQLDISGGQYF; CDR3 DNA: TGTGCCAGCAGCCAATTGGACATCTCTGGCGGGCAGTACTTC
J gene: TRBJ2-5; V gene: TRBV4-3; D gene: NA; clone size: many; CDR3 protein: CASSQDRKTQYF; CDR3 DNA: TGCGCCAGCAGCCAAGATCGGAAGACCCAGTACTTC
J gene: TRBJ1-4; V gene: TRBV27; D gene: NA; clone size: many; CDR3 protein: CASRPAGSTNEKLFF; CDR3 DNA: TGTGCCAGCAGGCCGGCGGGGTCAACTAATGAAAAACTGTTTTTT
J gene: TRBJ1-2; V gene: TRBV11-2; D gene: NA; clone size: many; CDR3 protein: CASSRPPSYTF; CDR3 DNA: TGTGCCAGCAGCCGTCCGCCTAGCTACACCTTC
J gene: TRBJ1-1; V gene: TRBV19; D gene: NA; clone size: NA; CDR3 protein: CASGMGTEAFF; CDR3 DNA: TGTGCCAGTGGGATGGGAACTGAAGCTTTCTTT
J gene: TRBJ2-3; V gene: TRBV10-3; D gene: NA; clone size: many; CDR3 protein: CAISEDGAPGLRYF; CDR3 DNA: TGTGCCATCAGTGAGGACGGCGCGCCAGGTCTCCGGTATTTT
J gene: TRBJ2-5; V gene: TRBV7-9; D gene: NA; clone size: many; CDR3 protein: CASSLALGEAETQYF; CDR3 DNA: TGTGCCAGCAGCTTAGCGCTTGGGGAGGCGGAGACCCAGTACTTC
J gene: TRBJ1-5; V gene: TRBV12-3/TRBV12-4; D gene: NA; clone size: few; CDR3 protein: CASRSGGPQHF; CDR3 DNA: TGTGCCAGCAGGTCCGGAGGGCCCCAGCATTTT
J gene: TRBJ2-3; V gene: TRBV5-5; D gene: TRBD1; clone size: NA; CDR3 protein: CASSPGQAFSTDTQYF; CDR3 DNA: TGTGCCAGCAGCCCAGGACAGGCCTTCTCCACAGATACGCAGTATTTT
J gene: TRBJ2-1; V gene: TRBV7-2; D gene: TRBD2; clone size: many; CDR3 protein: CASSLDGGRPYNEQFF; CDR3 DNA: TGTGCCAGCAGCTTAGACGGCGGGAGACCCTACAATGAGCAGTTCTTC
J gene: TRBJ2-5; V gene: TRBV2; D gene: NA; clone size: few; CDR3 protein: CASTLRETQYF; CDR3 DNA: TGTGCCAGCACCCTACGAGAGACCCAGTACTTC
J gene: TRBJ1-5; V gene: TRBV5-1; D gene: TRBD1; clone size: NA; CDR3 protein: CASSPGGARNQPQHF; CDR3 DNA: TGCGCCAGCAGCCCAGGGGGCGCGCGCAATCAGCCCCAGCATTTT
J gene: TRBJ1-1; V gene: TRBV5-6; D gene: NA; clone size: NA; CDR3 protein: CASSLEQGAAFF; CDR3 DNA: TGTGCCAGCAGCTTGGAACAGGGCGCAGCTTTCTTT
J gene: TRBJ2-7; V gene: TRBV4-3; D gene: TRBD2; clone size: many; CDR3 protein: CASSQDLRPSGTPWEQYF; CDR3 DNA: TGCGCCAGCAGCCAAGATCTTCGCCCTAGCGGGACTCCTTGGGAGCAGTACTTC
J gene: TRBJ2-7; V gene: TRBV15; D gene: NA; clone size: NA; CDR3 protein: CATKRAGRYEQYF; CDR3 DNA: TGTGCCACCAAACGTGCCGGGCGTTACGAGCAGTACTTC
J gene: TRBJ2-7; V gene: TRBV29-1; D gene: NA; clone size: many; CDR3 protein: CSFRDGTYEQYF; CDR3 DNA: TGCAGCTTCCGGGACGGGACCTACGAGCAGTACTTC
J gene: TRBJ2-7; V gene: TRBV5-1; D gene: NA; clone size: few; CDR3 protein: CASSLFRDHEQYF; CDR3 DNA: TGCGCCAGCAGCTTGTTCAGGGACCACGAGCAGTACTTC
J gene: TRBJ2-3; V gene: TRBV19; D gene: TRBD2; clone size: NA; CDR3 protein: CASRTSGSGRITDTQYF; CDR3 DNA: TGTGCCAGCAGGACTAGCGGGAGTGGGAGGATCACAGATACGCAGTATTTT
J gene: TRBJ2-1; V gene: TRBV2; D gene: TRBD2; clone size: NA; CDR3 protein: CASNEGLAGLNNEQFF; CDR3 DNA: TGTGCCAGCAACGAGGGACTAGCGGGTCTAAACAATGAGCAGTTCTTC
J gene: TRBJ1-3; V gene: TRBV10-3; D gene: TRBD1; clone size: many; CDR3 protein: CAIRSSTGVAGNTIYF; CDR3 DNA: TGTGCCATCAGGTCGTCGACAGGGGTAGCTGGAAACACCATATATTTT
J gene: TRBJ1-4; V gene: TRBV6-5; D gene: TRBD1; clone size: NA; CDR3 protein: CASSTTGTGVEKLFF; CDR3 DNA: TGTGCCAGCAGTACCACCGGGACAGGGGTAGAAAAACTGTTTTTT
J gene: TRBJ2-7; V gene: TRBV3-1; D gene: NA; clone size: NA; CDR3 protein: CASSQVYSSYEQYF; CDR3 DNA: TGTGCCAGCAGCCAAGTTTACAGCTCCTACGAGCAGTACTTC